The following is a TCR beta chain sequence with its context. One base away lies a much larger clone, so this may be a sequencing read error. The final CDR3 position lacks the conserved phenylalanine or tryptophan, pointing to a likely read error. This record belongs to a study of early T cells in non-severe SARS-CoV-2 infection. Trimming cost V 1 base and J 6 bases, with 16 bases left between them. CDR3 length: 15 residues. Germline lookup yields CDR1 SNHLY and CDR2 FYNNEI. TCRdb independently ran MiXCR on the 5' RACE reads; one entry per CDR3 protein. The sample includes over 60,000 distinct CDR3 sequences, 10% of them seen just once.

This rearrangement joins TRBV2 to TRBJ2-7; no definite D call. The source of this sequence is an adult who was a healthcare worker with PCR-confirmed SARS-CoV-2 infection or an uninfected control (not recorded which). The sequenced sample was whole blood, obtained at baseline. CDR3 residues: CASSEGPTTASEQYL. The CDR3 nucleotides read TGTGCCAGCAGTGAAGGCCCCACAACGGCTAGCGAGCAGTACTTA.